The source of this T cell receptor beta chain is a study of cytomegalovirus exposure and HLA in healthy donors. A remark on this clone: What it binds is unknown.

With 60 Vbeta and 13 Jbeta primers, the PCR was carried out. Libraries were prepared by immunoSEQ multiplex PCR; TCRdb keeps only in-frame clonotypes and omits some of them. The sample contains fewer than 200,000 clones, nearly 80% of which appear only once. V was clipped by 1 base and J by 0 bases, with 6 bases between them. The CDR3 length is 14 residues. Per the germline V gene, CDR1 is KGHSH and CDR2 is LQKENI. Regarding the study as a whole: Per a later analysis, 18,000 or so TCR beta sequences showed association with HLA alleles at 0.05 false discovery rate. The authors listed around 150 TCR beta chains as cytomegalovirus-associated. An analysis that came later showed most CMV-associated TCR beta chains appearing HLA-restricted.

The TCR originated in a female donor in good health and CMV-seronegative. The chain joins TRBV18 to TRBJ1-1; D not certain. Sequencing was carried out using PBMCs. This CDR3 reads CASSPLEMNTEAFF. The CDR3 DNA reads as TGTGCCAGCTCACCACTAGAGATGAACACTGAAGCTTTCTTT.